This paragraph reports one TCR beta chain. The protocol was immunoSEQ multiplex PCR, while the TCRdb copy is restricted to in-frame clones and leaves out a portion. The data show approximately 170,000 clones, approximately 90% seen once. The source of the sample is a study of blood T cell repertoires in COVID-19. Patients of the Seattle cohort, enrolled during active infection, were followed longitudinally. CDR1 and CDR2 (germline): SGHRS, YFSETQ. This CDR3 comprises 15 residues. Trimming removed 4 bases at V and 5 bases at J, with 15 bases between. V is TRBV5-1 and J is TRBJ1-4, with D hard to call. The sequenced material came from peripheral blood. The TCR sequence derives from a young man with COVID-19, enrolled during active disease. CDR3 loop: CASSPGWSENEKLFF. CDR3 DNA: TGCGCCAGCAGCCCCGGGTGGTCGGAGAATGAAAAACTGTTTTTT.